This TCR beta chain was sequenced in a study of T cells in Graves' hyperthyroidism and ophthalmopathy. Notes on the study in general: Within blood appeared most thyroid clonotypes that had expanded above 0.001.

This clonotype was seen repeatedly, ten times or more. Its antigen is currently unknown. TCR beta CDR3 regions were amplified from RNA transcripts. HTBI primers were the set used in a first-round RT-PCR of the TCR CDR3. Each CDR3 protein is one row after TCRdb ran MiXCR on the multiplex PCR reads. The sample has around 240,000 distinct CDR3 sequences; about 16% are singletons. Patients were excluded because of uncontrolled infection, other autoimmune disease, pregnancy or lactation. Diagnosing involved the use of clinical symptoms, serum thyroxine and TRAb, thyroid ultrasound and orbital computed tomography. The V end was cut by 3 bases, the J end by 6 bases, with 8 bases between. Germline loops: CDR1 SGHAT, CDR2 FQNNGV. This CDR3 contains 12 residues.

This TCR was sampled from a woman under 30 with Graves' ophthalmopathy. The sample comprised blood. The gene calls are TRBV11-2 and TRBJ1-1; D is possibly TRBD1 (6 bases). The CDR3 is CASSLGHSEAFF. As DNA, the CDR3 is TGTGCCAGCAGCTTGGGACACTCTGAAGCTTTCTTT.